The 12 T cell receptor beta chains below all came from one sample that was sequenced in a study of blood T cell repertoires in COVID-19. The method was immunoSEQ multiplex PCR; TCRdb's version includes in-frame clones alone and lacks a portion of them. The sample carries over 10,000 clones, over 75% recorded once. The sample was peripheral blood. These receptors were collected from a man aged 80 or over with acute or convalescent COVID-19.

The V and J genes are TRBV11-2 and TRBJ1-1; D is unresolved. This CDR3 has 14 residues. V was shortened by 1 base and J by 2 bases, with 8 bases between the two germline ends. Germline V gene data show CDR1 as SGHAT and CDR2 as FQNNGV. The CDR3 loop is CASSLAAGNTEAFF. The CDR3 region has the DNA TGTGCCAGCAGCTTAGCGGCGGGAAACACTGAAGCTTTCTTT.

The chain uses TRBV3-1 (or the pseudogene TRBV3-2) and TRBJ1-2, with D possibly TRBD1 on 6 matching bases. The CDR3 contains 15 residues. The germline V and J ends were trimmed by 0 bases and 0 bases, with 8 bases remaining between them. From germline, CDR1 is LGHDT and CDR2 YNNKEL (reference sequence). CDR3 protein: CASSQDRGPNYGYTF. The CDR3 DNA is TGTGCCAGCAGCCAAGACAGGGGTCCTAACTATGGCTACACCTTC.

This clone was counted at least ten times. V usage is TRBV27 and J usage is TRBJ2-2, with 16 bases identical to TRBD2. Germline V CDR1 and CDR2: MNHEY, SMNVEV (reference sequence). V shed 3 bases, J shed 7 bases, and the junction held 8 bases outside the gene matches. The CDR3 covers 18 residues. The CDR3 protein is CASSFQGLAGGRNGELFF. The CDR3 DNA sequence: TGTGCCAGCAGTTTCCAGGGACTAGCGGGGGGGCGTAACGGGGAGCTGTTTTTT.

The V gene is TRBV7-2, the J gene TRBJ2-1; weak D call: TRBD2 (6 bases). Germline CDR1 SGHTA, CDR2 FQGNSA. V shed 6 bases and J shed 8 bases, with 20 bases lying between them. This CDR3 region has 15 residues. This CDR3 is CASRSRGDAGYEQFF. CDR3 DNA: TGTGCCAGCAGATCCCGCGGGGATGCGGGATATGAGCAGTTCTTC.

The CDR3 loop is CASSSPGQGNTEAFF. The CDR3 bases are TGTGCCAGCAGCTCCCCGGGACAGGGGAACACTGAAGCTTTCTTT. The rearrangement joins TRBV13 to TRBJ1-1; 9 nucleotides line up with TRBD1. Trimming at V came to 4 bases and at J to 1 base, leaving 4 bases not matched to a gene. The CDR3 runs to 15 residues. Looked up from germline, CDR1 is PRHDT and CDR2 is FYEKMQ (reference sequence).

This rearrangement joins TRBV5-1 to TRBJ2-2; a weak D match, TRBD1 (6 bases). Germline V gives CDR1 SGHRS, CDR2 YFSETQ. V lost 1 base to trimming and J lost 3 bases, with 10 bases between them. CDR3 size: 15 residues. CDR3 in DNA: TGCGCCAGCAGCTTGTGGTCAGGGGACACCGGGGAGCTGTTTTTT. Its translation is CASSLWSGDTGELFF.

The chain uses TRBV5-1 and TRBJ2-3, with D unclear. The CDR3 runs 15 residues. Germline-derived CDR1 and CDR2 are SGHRS and YFSETQ. V was trimmed by 0 bases and J by 0 bases, leaving 8 bases between them. DNA of the CDR3: TGCGCCAGCAGCTTGGACTCCCCTAGCACAGATACGCAGTATTTT. Its translation is CASSLDSPSTDTQYF. The whole variable domain, remainder taken from reference TRBV5-1 and TRBJ2-3, is KAGVTQTPRYLIKTRGQQVTLSCSPISGHRSVSWYQQTPGQGLQFLFEYFSETQRNKGNFPGRFSGRQFSNSRSEMNVSTLELGDSALYLCASSLDSPSTDTQYFGPGTRLTVL.

The chain joins TRBV19 to TRBJ2-3; TRBD2 agrees at 8 bases. The CDR3 has 15 residues. The germline CDR1 and CDR2 sequences are LNHDA and SQIVND (reference sequence). V shed 7 bases and J 5 bases; nucleotides not matched to a gene: 11. The CDR3 sequence: CASNEDTAGEDTQYF. The CDR3 DNA follows: TGTGCCAGTAATGAAGATACAGCGGGGGAAGATACGCAGTATTTT.

The table lists this clone with a few counts. CDR3 region: CASTAETGRSTEAFF. The CDR3 DNA is TGCGCCAGCACTGCGGAGACAGGAAGGAGTACTGAAGCTTTCTTT. This chain joins TRBV5-1 and TRBJ1-1, with a tentative D call TRBD1 (6 bases). With 6 bases removed from V and 5 bases from J, the gap between germline ends came to 20 bases. Germline assignment: CDR1 SGHRS and CDR2 YFSETQ. CDR3 size: 15 residues.

V gene TRBV21-1 combines with J gene TRBJ2-3; the table's D call of TRBD2 was not tested on the DNA. TRBV21-1 is a listed pseudogene. CDR3 length: 17 residues. The CDR3 here is CASSKDREGGLTDTQYF. CDR3 DNA sequence: TGTGCCAGCAGCAAAGACAGGGAGGGGGGGCTAACAGATACGCAGTATTTT.

The chain employs TRBV6-5 and TRBJ1-5; D possibly corresponds to TRBD1 (5 bases). Trimming cost V 6 bases and J 7 bases, with 16 bases left between them. The CDR3 length is 14 residues. In germline, CDR1 is MNHEY, CDR2 SVGAGI. This chain's CDR3 is CASRNGAGTQPQHF. The DNA of the CDR3 is TGTGCCAGCAGGAACGGGGCGGGAACCCAGCCCCAGCATTTT.

The chain has TRBV18 and TRBJ2-1, with TRBD2 matching over 7 bases. Germline loops: CDR1 KGHSH, CDR2 LQKENI. Trimming took 8 bases from V and 8 from J; bases not matched to a gene: 15. The CDR3 sequence is 15 residues long. The CDR3 bases are TGTGCCAGCCAGATGGGGCGGGGGACCGCCGATGAGCAGTTCTTC. Its translation: CASQMGRGTADEQFF.